This T cell receptor (beta chain) appears in the sequencing data of a study of shared clonotypes between healthy human individuals. The germline gives CDR1 KGHSH, CDR2 LQKENI. V shed 6 bases and J shed 1 base, with 9 bases lying between them. CDR3 size: 14 residues. Deep was the level at which the assay was run. The table came from immunoSEQ multiplex PCR; TCRdb's copy has only in-frame clones and leaves some out. This repertoire shows around 370,000 clones, 96% found once; its top ten account for approximately 0.32%. The chain joins TRBV18 to TRBJ2-2; D ambiguous. The TCR comes from a man aged 25 to 40 in good health. The sequencing input was memory CD8+ T cells sorted from blood. Specified subset: CD45RO+ cells pooled with CCR7-negative TemRA cells. CDR3 sequence (DNA): TGTGCCAGCTCTCTAGGGTGGAACACCGGGGAGCTGTTTTTT. This sequence encodes CASSLGWNTGELFF.